One sample yielded the 18 T cell receptor beta chains listed below, sequenced in a study of T-cell memory formation after mild COVID-19. Using its own MiXCR run on the 5' RACE reads, TCRdb lists one record per CDR3 protein. The data hold 470,000 or so distinct CDR3 sequences, with nearly 25% observed a single time. Sample: PBMCs or a T cell subset sorted from them (not recorded which). These receptors came from an adult woman who had mild COVID-19 (a few samples of this study predate the infection). Cell type and time point are not known.

The V and J genes are TRBV5-1 and TRBJ2-3; a weak D match, TRBD2 (7 bases). The CDR3 runs to 16 residues. Germline-derived CDR1 and CDR2 are SGHRS and YFSETQ. Trimming removed 4 bases from V and 1 base from J, with 16 bases in between. In DNA, the CDR3 is TGCGCCAGCAGCCTGCTGGGCGGGGGCCGCACAGATACGCAGTATTTT. Protein product: CASSLLGGGRTDTQYF.

This clonotype was observed a handful of times. The J gene is TRBJ2-7, the V gene TRBV3-1; 7 bases are a match to TRBD2. The V gene's germline CDR1 is LGHDT and CDR2 YNNKEL (reference sequence). This CDR3 has 16 residues. With 4 bases clipped from V and 0 bases from J, the junction kept 9 bases outside the gene matches. The CDR3 loop reads CASSPIRAGSSYEQYF. In DNA, the CDR3 is TGTGCCAGCAGCCCGATCCGAGCGGGGTCCTCCTACGAGCAGTACTTC.

The table lists this clonotype with a few counts. The rearrangement joins TRBV4-1 to TRBJ1-2; 7 bases fit TRBD1. In germline, CDR1 is MGHRA, CDR2 YSYEKL. V was pared by 3 bases and J by 6 bases, with 13 bases of the junction left unmatched. The CDR3 has 16 amino acids. The CDR3 nucleotides are TGCGCCAGCAGCCACATACCCGGGACAGTGTTTGATGGCTACACCTTC. Translating it yields CASSHIPGTVFDGYTF.

The V call is TRBV2, the J call TRBJ2-5; D is unresolved. Trimming removed 5 bases at V and 1 base at J, with 14 bases between. The CDR3 has 15 amino acids. CDR1 and CDR2 (germline): SNHLY, FYNNEI. CDR3: CASSWVRMGQETQYF. The CDR3, as DNA: TGTGCCAGCAGTTGGGTCAGGATGGGCCAAGAGACCCAGTACTTC.

The chain combines TRBV20-1 with TRBJ1-2; TRBD1 aligns across 7 bases. The CDR3 runs to 15 residues. With V trimmed by 0 bases and J by 3 bases, 7 bases remained unmatched. CDR1 and CDR2 from the germline V gene are DFQATT and SNEGSKA (reference sequence). CDR3 DNA: TGCAGTGCTAGAGATTCGGTAGGGGGCCACTATGGCTACACCTTC. Protein: CSARDSVGGHYGYTF.

The rearrangement links TRBV5-1 to TRBJ2-7; no definite D call. CDR3 size: 14 residues. V was trimmed by 4 bases and J by 3 bases, leaving 14 bases between them. Germline V gene sequence: CDR1 SGHRS, CDR2 YFSETQ. CDR3 sequence (DNA): TGCGCCAGCAGCAGCCTGCCCGGCGACTACGAGCAGTACTTC. Protein product: CASSSLPGDYEQYF.

This clonotype was observed many times. The V call is TRBV4-3, the J call TRBJ2-7, with D perhaps matching TRBD1 or TRBD2 (5 bases each). The CDR3 runs to 19 residues. In germline, CDR1 is LGHNA, CDR2 YSLEER. Trimming cost V 1 base and J 3 bases, with 25 bases left between them. The CDR3 DNA follows: TGCGCCAGCAGCCAAGGTTACGGGACGTCCGGGACCCCGCGCTACGAGCAGTACTTC. It codes for CASSQGYGTSGTPRYEQYF.

The chain recombines TRBV7-2 with TRBJ2-7; unclear D gene. This CDR3 is built from 14 residues. V shed 2 bases and J shed 3 bases, with 11 bases lying between them. From germline, CDR1 is SGHTA and CDR2 FQGNSA. The DNA of the CDR3 is TGTGCCAGCAGCTTATTCTACGGAAACTACGAGCAGTACTTC. Translating gives CASSLFYGNYEQYF.

This clonotype was picked up a small number of times. One end of the junction varies from germline; a read error may be responsible. This rearrangement joins TRBV24-1 to TRBJ1-4; maybe TRBD1 (5 bases). CDR3 length: 10 amino acids. In germline, CDR1 is KGHDR, CDR2 SFDVKD. This CDR3 reads CATTRRGCSF. CDR3 bases: TGTGCCACCACTCGACGGGGGTGCTCTTTT.

This chain joins TRBV7-2 and TRBJ2-7; 10 nucleotides match TRBD1. Germline-derived CDR1 and CDR2 are SGHTA and FQGNSA. V lost 5 bases and J lost 3; bases outside the gene matches: 4. This CDR3 has 14 residues. CDR3 in amino acids: CASSLWTGGYEQYF. In nucleotides, the CDR3 is TGTGCCAGCAGCCTATGGACAGGGGGCTACGAGCAGTACTTC. Using reference TRBV7-2 and TRBJ2-7 for the parts outside the CDR3, the full variable domain is GAGVSQSPSNKVTEKGKDVELRCDPISGHTALYWYRQSLGQGLEFLIYFQGNSAPDKSGLPSDRFSAERTGGSVSTLTIQRTQQEDSAVYLCASSLWTGGYEQYFGPGTRLTVT.

The table lists this clonotype with a few counts. The chain carries TRBV11-3 and TRBJ1-1; the D is unclear. This CDR3 comprises 12 residues. CDR1 and CDR2 (germline): SGHNT, YENEEA. V shed 0 bases and J shed 5 bases, with 4 bases lying between them. This CDR3 reads CASSLDPTEAFF. CDR3 nucleotides: TGTGCCAGCAGCTTAGACCCTACTGAAGCTTTCTTT.

Concerning this clonotype: Its ends do not fully match the called genes, so a read error is possible. The chain links TRBV15 to TRBJ1-5, with 10 bases that match TRBD1. The length of the CDR3 is 14 residues. CDR1 is LNHNV, CDR2 YYDKDF, per germline (reference sequence). The CDR3 region has the DNA TGTGCCACCCACCGGACAGGGGGGTATCAGACCCAGCATTTT. Translated, it gives CATHRTGGYQTQHF.

This clonotype was counted many times. CDR3 DNA sequence: TGTGCCAGTAGTAAGAGGGATGAGCAGTTCTTC. This encodes CASSKRDEQFF. The chain links TRBV19 to TRBJ2-1, with D possibly being TRBD2 (5 bases). Per germline, CDR1 LNHDA and CDR2 SQIVND (reference sequence). CDR3 length equals 11 residues. Between the trimmed V and J ends, which lost 4 bases and 8 bases, there was a span of 6 bases.

The chain has TRBV12-3 or TRBV12-4 and TRBJ1-5; the D gene is possibly TRBD1 (5 bases). The ends were cut back, 9 bases at V and 1 base at J, with 25 bases in the middle. This CDR3 contains 18 residues. The CDR3 reads CASNPSLGGLASNQPQHF. In DNA form, the CDR3 reads TGTGCCAGTAATCCCTCGTTGGGGGGATTGGCAAGCAATCAGCCCCAGCATTTT.

A few counts support this clonotype. This chain joins TRBV30 and TRBJ2-7; 7 nucleotides line up with TRBD1. V lost 2 bases to trimming and J lost 3 bases; unmatched junction nucleotides: 4. The CDR3 spans 13 residues. The V gene's germline CDR1 is GTSNPN and CDR2 SVGIG (reference sequence). CDR3 region: CAWSPGQSYEQYF. In DNA, the CDR3 is TGTGCCTGGAGTCCGGGACAGAGCTACGAGCAGTACTTC.

This chain links TRBV6-5 with TRBJ1-4; D unresolved. The germline V gene has CDR1 MNHEY and CDR2 SVGAGI. The CDR3 has 14 amino acids. V was shortened by 6 bases and J by 7 bases, with 15 bases between the two germline ends. The CDR3 nucleotides read TGTGCCAGCAGCCCCGGGCTTTCAGGTGAAAAACTGTTTTTT. Amino acid sequence: CASSPGLSGEKLFF.

This clonotype was found a few times. The genes are TRBV11-2 and TRBJ1-1; D gene unclear. CDR3 size: 15 residues. V lost 2 bases to trimming and J lost 1 base, with 11 bases between them. Germline V lookup: CDR1 SGHAT, CDR2 FQNNGV. Here the CDR3 DNA reads TGTGCCAGCAGCTTATCGCGGGCCAAGAACACTGAAGCTTTCTTT. Protein sequence: CASSLSRAKNTEAFF.

The chain has TRBV7-2 and TRBJ2-7, with a weak D call TRBD2 (6 bases). Germline loops: CDR1 SGHTA, CDR2 FQGNSA. This CDR3 has 15 amino acids. V lost 0 bases and J lost 4, with 13 bases in between. The CDR3 sequence: CASSLAIAEVYEQYF. As DNA, the CDR3 is TGTGCCAGCAGCTTAGCCATAGCGGAGGTTTACGAGCAGTACTTC.